This T cell receptor (beta chain) was captured by sequencing in a study of T cells in Graves' hyperthyroidism and ophthalmopathy. RNA transcripts were the template for amplifying TCR beta CDR3 regions. The primer set for the first-round RT-PCR of the TCR CDR3 was HTBI. TCRdb processed the multiplex PCR reads anew with MiXCR; each CDR3 protein has one entry. The sample includes 480,000 or so distinct CDR3 sequences, approximately 48% seen only once; the top ten take around two fifths. Germline V gene lookup returns CDR1 SGHNT and CDR2 YYREEE (reference sequence). The V end lost 2 bases, the J end lost 6 bases, and 14 bases lay between the germline ends. The CDR3 totals 15 residues.

This clonotype was sampled from an adult woman with Graves' disease, either hyperthyroidism or ophthalmopathy (not recorded which). Source material: peripheral blood or thyroid tissue (not recorded which). The J gene is TRBJ2-2, the V gene TRBV5-4; D is unclear. The CDR3 spells CASSLVGSRSGELFF. For the CDR3, the DNA is TGTGCCAGCAGCTTAGTTGGCAGCAGGTCCGGGGAGCTGTTTTTT.